Listed here are 28 T cell receptor beta chains from one sample, sequenced in a study of cytomegalovirus exposure and HLA in healthy donors. Amplification used 60 Vbeta primers and 13 Jbeta primers. Repertoires were generated with immunoSEQ multiplex PCR, while TCRdb's copy carries only in-frame clones and drops some. The sample holds some 150,000 clones; around 80% are singletons and the top ten take roughly 2.9%. The sample comprised PBMCs. These receptors were taken from a woman in her twenties or thirties in good health and CMV-seronegative.

This sequence joins TRBV2 and TRBJ2-2; 7 bases fit TRBD1. V lost 7 bases to trimming and J lost 5 bases; unmatched junction nucleotides: 7. This CDR3 has 14 amino acids. Germline V gene lookup returns CDR1 SNHLY and CDR2 FYNNEI. CDR3 nucleotides: TGTGCCAGCAAAGGGGGCCTCGGTACCGGGGAGCTGTTTTTT. This translates into CASKGGLGTGELFF.

The CDR3 protein is CARGAGLYQETQYF. The DNA of the CDR3 is TGTGCCAGGGGGGCAGGACTGTACCAAGAGACCCAGTACTTC. This chain connects TRBV2 to TRBJ2-5; possible D gene TRBD1, 6 bases. Germline loops: CDR1 SNHLY, CDR2 FYNNEI. Trimming shortened V by 9 bases and J by 0 bases, and 14 bases separated the two germline ends. The CDR3 loop spans 14 amino acids.

The chain carries TRBV9 and TRBJ2-5, with 8 bases identical to TRBD1. V shed 0 bases, J shed 1 base, and the junction held 5 bases outside the gene matches. CDR1 is SGDLS and CDR2 is YYNGEE in the germline V gene. The CDR3 runs 16 residues. The CDR3 loop reads CASSVGRTGFQETQYF. The CDR3 DNA reads TGTGCCAGCAGCGTAGGCCGGACAGGGTTCCAAGAGACCCAGTACTTC.

The chain combines TRBV7-3 with TRBJ2-1; the D is unclear. Looked up from germline, CDR1 is SGHTA and CDR2 is FQGTGA. The CDR3 covers 15 residues. V dropped 2 bases and J dropped 3 bases, with 11 bases sitting between them. The CDR3 DNA is TGTGCCAGCAGCTTATCTCGGAGCCACTACAATGAGCAGTTCTTC. As protein: CASSLSRSHYNEQFF.

The genes are TRBV27 and TRBJ2-7, with a possible D match to TRBD1 (6 bases). V was clipped by 5 bases and J by 2 bases, with 10 bases between them. Germline lookup yields CDR1 MNHEY and CDR2 SMNVEV (reference sequence). This CDR3 contains 13 residues. In nucleotides, the CDR3 is TGTGCCAGCAGTCCGGACAGTACCTACGAGCAGTACTTC. This sequence encodes CASSPDSTYEQYF.

The chain carries TRBV6-5 and TRBJ1-2, with TRBD1 matching over 7 bases. The CDR3 totals 15 residues. Germline values: CDR1 MNHEY, CDR2 SVGAGI. V shed 0 bases and J 6 bases; nucleotides not matched to a gene: 7. CDR3 sequence reads: CASSYSITGVNGYTF. The DNA for the CDR3 is TGTGCCAGCAGTTACTCGATTACAGGGGTTAATGGCTACACCTTC.

This chain uses TRBV2 with TRBJ2-1; 9 bases fit TRBD1. The V segment lost 7 bases and the J segment 8 bases; nucleotides outside the gene matches: 9. This CDR3 is 14 amino acids long. Germline V gene lookup returns CDR1 SNHLY and CDR2 FYNNEI. CDR3 residues: CASNGQGRSDEQFF. CDR3 sequence (DNA): TGTGCCAGCAACGGACAGGGGAGGTCTGATGAGCAGTTCTTC.

The J gene is TRBJ1-2, the V gene TRBV18; possibly TRBD1 for D (5 bases). The germline V and J ends were trimmed by 3 bases and 4 bases, with 21 bases remaining between them. CDR3 length equals 17 residues. Germline CDR1 and CDR2: KGHSH and LQKENI. The CDR3: CASSPRGTPSTIYGYTF. Here the CDR3 DNA reads TGTGCCAGCTCACCCCGTGGGACTCCTTCCACCATCTATGGCTACACCTTC.

Many counts were recorded for this clone. The chain carries TRBV2 and TRBJ1-1; D gene unclear. Trimming pared 6 bases from V and 4 bases from J, leaving 9 bases between. CDR1 is SNHLY, CDR2 FYNNEI, per germline. The CDR3 consists of 12 residues. The CDR3 spells CASSRLGTEAFF. The DNA for the CDR3 is TGTGCCAGCAGCCGACTCGGCACTGAAGCTTTCTTT.

The J gene is TRBJ1-2, the V gene TRBV18, with D tentatively TRBD1 (6 bases). V lost 6 bases, J lost 8 bases, and 13 bases lay in between. Germline V lookup: CDR1 KGHSH, CDR2 LQKENI. CDR3 length: 12 residues. This chain's CDR3 is CASSLRGTGYTF. CDR3 in DNA: TGTGCCAGCTCCCTACGTGGGACAGGCTACACCTTC. Drawing the rest from reference TRBV18 and TRBJ1-2, the complete variable domain is NAGVMQNPRHLVRRRGQEARLRCSPMKGHSHVYWYRQLPEEGLKFMVYLQKENIIDESGMPKERFSAEFPKEGPSILRIQQVVRGDSAAYFCASSLRGTGYTFGSGTRLTVV.

The CDR3 DNA reads as TGCGCCAGTAGCAAGCTGACAGGGGAAGAGACCCAGTACTTC. Residues: CASSKLTGEETQYF. The V call is TRBV5-1, the J call TRBJ2-5, with 8 bases that match TRBD1. Unmatched junction bases numbered 9, after V lost 8 bases and J lost 3 bases. This CDR3 has 14 residues. Germline V lookup: CDR1 SGHRS, CDR2 YFSETQ. Complete variable domain (other parts from reference TRBV5-1 and TRBJ2-5): KAGVTQTPRYLIKTRGQQVTLSCSPISGHRSVSWYQQTPGQGLQFLFEYFSETQRNKGNFPGRFSGRQFSNSRSEMNVSTLELGDSALYLCASSKLTGEETQYFGPGTRLLVL.

The chain combines TRBV11-3 with TRBJ2-3; 7 bases are shared with TRBD2. Germline V gene lookup returns CDR1 SGHNT and CDR2 YENEEA. The CDR3 consists of 16 residues. V was clipped by 2 bases and J by 1 base; unmatched bases: 6. The CDR3 DNA reads as TGTGCCAGCAGCTTACGGGGGAGCGGGGGCACAGATACGCAGTATTTT. Protein: CASSLRGSGGTDTQYF.

This clone was counted between two and nine times. The chain uses TRBV5-6 and TRBJ1-1; no firm D call. This CDR3 contains 14 residues. Germline V gene lookup returns CDR1 SGHDT and CDR2 YYEEEE. Trimming left V 0 bases short and J 0 bases short, with 6 bases between. The CDR3, as DNA: TGTGCCAGCAGCTTGGGGGGAGTGAACACTGAAGCTTTCTTT. Translation gives CASSLGGVNTEAFF. The full variable domain, rest sourced from reference TRBV5-6 and TRBJ1-1, is DAGVTQSPTHLIKTRGQQVTLRCSPKSGHDTVSWYQQALGQGPQFIFQYYEEEERQRGNFPDRFSGHQFPNYSSELNVNALLLGDSALYLCASSLGGVNTEAFFGQGTRLTVV.

This chain connects TRBV6-6 to TRBJ1-1; tentative D call: TRBD1 (5 bases). The CDR3 has 12 amino acids. Germline CDR1 reads MNHNY; CDR2 reads SVGAGI (reference sequence). V lost 7 bases, J lost 1 base, and 7 bases lay in between. CDR3 sequence (DNA): TGTGCCAGCAAGCAGGGGAACACTGAAGCTTTCTTT. This sequence encodes CASKQGNTEAFF.

V usage is TRBV29-1 and J usage is TRBJ2-3; 10 nucleotides agree with TRBD1. CDR1 is SQVTM and CDR2 is ANQGSEA in the germline V gene. The length of the CDR3 is 13 residues. CDR3 in amino acids: CSVRDRGIDTQYF. CDR3 DNA: TGCAGTGTTAGGGACAGGGGAATTGATACGCAGTATTTT.

The table lists this clone with a count of one. This rearrangement joins TRBV29-1 to TRBJ2-7; 7 bases line up with TRBD1. The germline V gene encodes CDR1 SQVTM and CDR2 ANQGSEA. This CDR3 region has 12 residues. With V trimmed by 6 bases and J by 2 bases, 4 bases remained unmatched. CDR3 sequence (DNA): TGCAGCGTGGGACAGTCGCCCTACGAGCAGTACTTC. It encodes CSVGQSPYEQYF.

CDR3: CASSTQQGRGELFF. The DNA of the CDR3 is TGTGCCAGTAGTACCCAACAGGGCCGCGGGGAGCTGTTTTTT. This chain connects TRBV19 to TRBJ2-2; D possibly corresponds to TRBD1 (6 bases). Trimming pared 4 bases from V and 7 bases from J, leaving 13 bases between. Germline V gene lookup returns CDR1 LNHDA and CDR2 SQIVND (reference sequence). This CDR3 is 14 amino acids long.

V usage is TRBV4-3 and J usage is TRBJ1-1, with D possibly TRBD1 on 5 matching bases. The V gene lost 1 base and the J gene lost 0 bases, with 12 bases spanning the gap. The CDR3 consists of 16 residues. Germline CDR1 LGHNA, CDR2 YSLEER. The CDR3 region is CASSQAYRRLNTEAFF. For the CDR3, the DNA is TGCGCCAGCAGCCAAGCCTACAGGAGATTGAACACTGAAGCTTTCTTT.

The rearrangement joins TRBV29-1 to TRBJ1-1; D uncertain. This CDR3 is 10 amino acids long. Germline-derived CDR1 and CDR2 are SQVTM and ANQGSEA. V dropped 7 bases and J dropped 3 bases, with 6 bases sitting between them. CDR3 in amino acids: CSDEDTEAFF. The CDR3 DNA follows: TGCAGCGACGAGGACACTGAAGCTTTCTTT.

The chain joins TRBV9 to TRBJ1-1; no clear D gene. Germline CDR1 reads SGDLS; CDR2 reads YYNGEE. This CDR3 is 13 amino acids long. V dropped 0 bases and J dropped 5 bases, with 8 bases sitting between them. The CDR3 spells CASSVASRTEAFF. Here the CDR3 DNA reads TGTGCCAGCAGCGTAGCAAGCCGAACTGAAGCTTTCTTT.

This chain uses TRBV5-4 with TRBJ1-1; 11 positions agree with TRBD1. Germline assignment: CDR1 SGHNT and CDR2 YYREEE (reference sequence). CDR3 size: 16 residues. The J segment lost 6 bases and the V segment lost 3 bases, leaving 10 bases of the junction unmatched. DNA of the CDR3: TGTGCCAGCAGCTCCCGGGACAGGGGGGCTCTTGCTGAAGCTTTCTTT. It translates to CASSSRDRGALAEAFF.

J is TRBJ2-7 and V is TRBV19, with D possibly matching TRBD2 (6 bases). CDR3 length equals 11 residues. Germline CDR1 LNHDA, CDR2 SQIVND (reference sequence). V was pared by 7 bases and J by 3 bases, with 7 bases between. This CDR3 is CASMEGYEQYF. CDR3 DNA: TGTGCCAGTATGGAGGGCTACGAGCAGTACTTC.

This clone was recorded a few times. The chain recombines TRBV10-2 with TRBJ2-4, with 8 nucleotides matching TRBD1. CDR1 WSHSY and CDR2 SAAADI come from the germline V gene. V shed 6 bases, J shed 6 bases, and the junction held 1 base outside the gene matches. CDR3 size: 12 residues. CDR3 amino acids: CASSQGANIQYF. The CDR3 bases are TGCGCCAGCAGCCAGGGGGCAAACATTCAGTACTTC.

The rearrangement uses TRBV19 and TRBJ1-4; D is uncertain. Between the trimmed V and J ends, which lost 3 bases and 3 bases, there was a span of 20 bases. Per germline, CDR1 LNHDA and CDR2 SQIVND (reference sequence). This CDR3 is 18 amino acids long. This CDR3 reads CASSMSRVWSGSNEKLFF. As DNA, the CDR3 is TGTGCCAGTAGTATGTCGCGGGTCTGGAGTGGGTCTAATGAAAAACTGTTTTTT.

The rearrangement links TRBV2 to TRBJ2-1, with 8 bases that match TRBD2. Germline V gene data show CDR1 as SNHLY and CDR2 as FYNNEI. This CDR3 spans 15 amino acids. V shed 6 bases, J shed 3 bases, and the junction held 7 bases outside the gene matches. CDR3 bases: TGTGCCAGCAGGGGGGTCACTAGCGGCTACAATGAGCAGTTCTTC. It codes for CASRGVTSGYNEQFF. The whole variable domain, filled in from reference TRBV2 and TRBJ2-1, reads EPEVTQTPSHQVTQMGQEVILRCVPISNHLYFYWYRQILGQKVEFLVSFYNNEISEKSEIFDDQFSVERPDGSNFTLKIRSTKLEDSAMYFCASRGVTSGYNEQFFGPGTRLTVL.

This clone appeared a single time. The chain employs TRBV9 and TRBJ1-5; 8 bases map to TRBD1. The CDR3 spans 16 residues. The germline CDR1 and CDR2 sequences are SGDLS and YYNGEE. V dropped 4 bases and J dropped 0; count of bases not matched to a gene: 6. The CDR3 loop reads CASSPGQEPSNQPQHF. The CDR3 nucleotides read TGTGCCAGCAGCCCGGGACAGGAACCTAGCAATCAGCCCCAGCATTTT. Using reference TRBV9 and TRBJ1-5 for the parts outside the CDR3, the full variable domain is DSGVTQTPKHLITATGQRVTLRCSPRSGDLSVYWYQQSLDQGLQFLIQYYNGEERAKGNILERFSAQQFPDLHSELNLSSLELGDSALYFCASSPGQEPSNQPQHFGDGTRLSIL.

The V gene is TRBV10-3, the J gene TRBJ2-5; the D is unclear. The length of the CDR3 is 11 residues. Looked up from germline, CDR1 is ENHRY and CDR2 is SYGVKD. V shed 4 bases and J shed 4 bases, with 4 bases lying between them. The CDR3 loop reads CAISAGETQYF. CDR3 nucleotide sequence: TGTGCCATCAGTGCGGGAGAGACCCAGTACTTC.

This clone was observed a handful of times. This chain connects TRBV6-1 to TRBJ1-1; D is unclear. Germline V gene sequence: CDR1 MNHNS, CDR2 SASEGT. The CDR3 length is 15 residues. The ends were cut back, 2 bases at V and 0 bases at J, with 10 bases in the middle. This chain's CDR3 is CASSEFTAMNTEAFF. The CDR3 DNA follows: TGTGCCAGCAGTGAATTCACAGCAATGAACACTGAAGCTTTCTTT.